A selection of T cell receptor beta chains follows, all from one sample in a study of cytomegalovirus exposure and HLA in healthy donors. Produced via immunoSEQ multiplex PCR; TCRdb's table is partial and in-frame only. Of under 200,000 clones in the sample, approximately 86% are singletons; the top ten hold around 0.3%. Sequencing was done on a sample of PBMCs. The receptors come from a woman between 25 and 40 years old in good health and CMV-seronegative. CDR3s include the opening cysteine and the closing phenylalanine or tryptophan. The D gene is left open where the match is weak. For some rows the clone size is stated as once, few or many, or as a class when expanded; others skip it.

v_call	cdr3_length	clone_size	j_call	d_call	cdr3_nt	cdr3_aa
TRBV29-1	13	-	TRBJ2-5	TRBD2	TGCAGTGGTATAGCGGGGGGAAGTGAGACCCAGTACTTC	CSGIAGGSETQYF
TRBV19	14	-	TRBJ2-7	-	TGTGCCAGTAGTATTGGGGGGAGATCCTACGAGCAGTACTTC	CASSIGGRSYEQYF
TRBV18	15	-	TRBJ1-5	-	TGTGCCAGCTCACTCACAACGGGGGAGAATCAGCCCCAGCATTTT	CASSLTTGENQPQHF
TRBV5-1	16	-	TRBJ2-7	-	TGCGCCAGCAGCTTGGATTCCTACGCGAGCTCCTACGAGCAGTACTTC	CASSLDSYASSYEQYF
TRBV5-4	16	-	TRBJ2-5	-	TGTGCCAGCAGCGCGGGGACAGAGCGAATTCAAGAGACCCAGTACTTC	CASSAGTERIQETQYF
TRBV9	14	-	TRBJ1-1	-	TGTGCCAGCGGACAAGGACGGGTGAACACTGAAGCTTTCTTT	CASGQGRVNTEAFF
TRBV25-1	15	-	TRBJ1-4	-	TGTGCCAGCAGTGGGGGAACAGGGATTTGGGAAAAACTGTTTTTT	CASSGGTGIWEKLFF
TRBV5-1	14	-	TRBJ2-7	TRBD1	TGCGCCAGCAGCCTCGGACAGGGCCCCTACGAGCAGTACTTC	CASSLGQGPYEQYF
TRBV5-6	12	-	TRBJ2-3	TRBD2	TGTGCCAGCAGGGCTAGCGGGGATACGCAGTATTTT	CASRASGDTQYF
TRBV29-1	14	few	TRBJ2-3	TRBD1	TGCAGCGTTGCCTGGACAGGGGGGTCAGATACGCAGTATTTT	CSVAWTGGSDTQYF
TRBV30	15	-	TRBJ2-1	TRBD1	TGTGCCTGGAGCCAGGGACAGGGGGCCTACAATGAGCAGTTCTTC	CAWSQGQGAYNEQFF
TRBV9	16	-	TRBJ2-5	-	TGTGCCAGCAGCGTAGGGGTACGGGACTCCGTGGAGACCCAGTACTTC	CASSVGVRDSVETQYF
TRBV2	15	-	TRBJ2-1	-	TGTGCCAGCAGTGAAGAAGCGGCCTCCTACAATGAGCAGTTCTTC	CASSEEAASYNEQFF
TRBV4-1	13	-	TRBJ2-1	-	TGCGCCAGCAGCCAACTAATAATCGGTGAGCAGTTCTTC	CASSQLIIGEQFF
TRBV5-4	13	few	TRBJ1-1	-	TGTGCCAGCAGATGGGGGGGGAACACTGAAGCTTTCTTT	CASRWGGNTEAFF
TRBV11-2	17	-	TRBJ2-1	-	TGTGCCAGCAGCTTAGGTCTTGATCCTCTGGGGCACAATGAGCAGTTCTTC	CASSLGLDPLGHNEQFF
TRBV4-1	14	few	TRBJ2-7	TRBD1	TGCGCCAGCAGCCCCGGAGGGACAGGATACGAGCAGTACTTC	CASSPGGTGYEQYF
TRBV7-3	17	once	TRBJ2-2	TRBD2	TGTGCCAGCAGCCGGACTAGCGGGAGTACGTACACCGGGGAGCTGTTTTTT	CASSRTSGSTYTGELFF
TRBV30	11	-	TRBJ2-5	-	TGTGCCTGGAGTGCCGGGGAGACCCAGTACTTC	CAWSAGETQYF
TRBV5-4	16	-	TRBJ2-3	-	TGTGCCAGCAGCTCCTTGACAAGAACTAGCACAGATACGCAGTATTTT	CASSSLTRTSTDTQYF
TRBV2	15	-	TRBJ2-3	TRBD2	TGTGCCAGCAGTGCCGGGAGGGCCGGCACAGATACGCAGTATTTT	CASSAGRAGTDTQYF
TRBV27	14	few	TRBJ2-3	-	TGTGCCAGCAGTTTCTGGGGGGGCACAGATACGCAGTATTTT	CASSFWGGTDTQYF
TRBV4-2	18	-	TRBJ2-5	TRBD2	TGTGCCAGCAGCCAAGCGGCGGGCGGGAGCCTGGGGGTTGGGACCCAGTACTTC	CASSQAAGGSLGVGTQYF
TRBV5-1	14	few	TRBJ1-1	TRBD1	TGCGCCAGCAGCTCCGGGACAGCGAACACTGAAGCTTTCTTT	CASSSGTANTEAFF
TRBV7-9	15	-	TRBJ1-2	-	TGTGCCAGCAGCTCCCGGACAGAGGCTAACTATGGCTACACCTTC	CASSSRTEANYGYTF
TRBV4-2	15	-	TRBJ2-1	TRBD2	TGTGCCAGCAGCCAAGATTGGCGGGAGTGGGATGAGCAGTTCTTC	CASSQDWREWDEQFF
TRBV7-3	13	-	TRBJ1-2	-	TGTGCCAGCAGCCCCAACACGGAGGGTGGCTACACCTTC	CASSPNTEGGYTF
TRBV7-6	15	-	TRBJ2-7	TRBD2	TGTGCCAGCAGCAATCTACTAGCGGGAGGAGACGAGCAGTACTTC	CASSNLLAGGDEQYF
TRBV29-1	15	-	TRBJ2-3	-	TGCAGCGTAGTAGGGACTGCCCTGGGCACAGATACGCAGTATTTT	CSVVGTALGTDTQYF
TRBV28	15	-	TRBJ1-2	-	TGTGCCAGCAGTTTCGGACTTCGAGCTAACTATGGCTACACCTTC	CASSFGLRANYGYTF
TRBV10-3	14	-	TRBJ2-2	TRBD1	TGTGCCATCAAGGAGACAGGGGGAACCGGGGAGCTGTTTTTT	CAIKETGGTGELFF
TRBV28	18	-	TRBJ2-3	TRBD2	TGTGCCAGCACTTCTTCCGCGGGGGGCGCGACTAAACTCAATACGCAGTATTTT	CASTSSAGGATKLNTQYF
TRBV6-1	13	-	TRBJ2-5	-	TGTGCCAGCAGCGTAACAGTAGGAGAGACCCAGTACTTC	CASSVTVGETQYF
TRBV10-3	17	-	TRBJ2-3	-	TGTGCCATCAGTGACAATCTAGGAAATTTGAGGACAGATACGCAGTATTTT	CAISDNLGNLRTDTQYF
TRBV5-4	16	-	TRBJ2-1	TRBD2	TGTGCCAGCAGCGCACCCCGGGAGGGCTCCTACAATGAGCAGTTCTTC	CASSAPREGSYNEQFF
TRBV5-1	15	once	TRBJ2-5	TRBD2	TGCGCCAGCAGCCCGGGGGGGACTCAGGGCGAGACCCAGTACTTC	CASSPGGTQGETQYF
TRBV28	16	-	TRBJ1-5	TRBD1	TGTGCCAGCAGGGGTATCGGGACAGCGGGCAATCAGCCCCAGCATTTT	CASRGIGTAGNQPQHF
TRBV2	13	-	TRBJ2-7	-	TGTGCCAGCAGTAGGGACAACAGCTACGAGCAGTACTTC	CASSRDNSYEQYF
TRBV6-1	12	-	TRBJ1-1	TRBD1	TGTGCCAGCAGGGGGGACAGCCCTGAAGCTTTCTTT	CASRGDSPEAFF
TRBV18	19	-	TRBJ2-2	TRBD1	TGTGCCAGCTCACCAGTAAAGACAGGGGGCCGCCGTGACACCGGGGAGCTGTTTTTT	CASSPVKTGGRRDTGELFF
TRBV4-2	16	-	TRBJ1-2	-	TGTGCCAGCAGCCAAGACGATCAGGTTATTGAATATGGCTACACCTTC	CASSQDDQVIEYGYTF
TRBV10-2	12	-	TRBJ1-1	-	TGCGCCAGCAGAAGAACAGCGGGAGAAGCTTTCTTT	CASRRTAGEAFF
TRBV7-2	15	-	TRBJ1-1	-	TGTGCCAGCAGCCTCCAGGGCTGGGGGAACACTGAAGCTTTCTTT	CASSLQGWGNTEAFF
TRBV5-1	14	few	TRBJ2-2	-	TGCGCCAGCAGCCCGACAACGAACACCGGGGAGCTGTTTTTT	CASSPTTNTGELFF
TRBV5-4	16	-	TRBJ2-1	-	TGTGCCAGCAGCCCAGGGACAACCCTAACTTCAGGTGAGCAGTTCTTC	CASSPGTTLTSGEQFF
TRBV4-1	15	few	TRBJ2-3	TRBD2	TGCGCCAGCAGCCGATTAGCGGGAACGGCAGATACGCAGTATTTT	CASSRLAGTADTQYF
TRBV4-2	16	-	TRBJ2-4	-	TGTGCCAGCGGCCCCCGAGGGGGAGGGCCTAAGAACATTCAGTACTTC	CASGPRGGGPKNIQYF
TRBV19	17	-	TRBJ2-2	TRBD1	TGTGCCAGTAGGGGGACAGGATATCAGGGGAACACCGGGGAGCTGTTTTTT	CASRGTGYQGNTGELFF
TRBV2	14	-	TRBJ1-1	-	TGTGCCAGCAGTCCGCTCCAGGCGAACACTGAAGCTTTCTTT	CASSPLQANTEAFF
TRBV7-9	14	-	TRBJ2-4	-	TGTGCCAGCAGCTTGGGGGGGCTGGAGAACATTCAGTACTTC	CASSLGGLENIQYF
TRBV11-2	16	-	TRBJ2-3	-	TGTGCCAGCAGCTTAGGTGGGACTCTAGCGTTGAGTACGCAGTATTTT	CASSLGGTLALSTQYF
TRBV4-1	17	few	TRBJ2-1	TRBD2	TGCGCCAGCAGCCAAGTAGCGGGGGGGTACTCCTACAATGAGCAGTTCTTC	CASSQVAGGYSYNEQFF